This T cell receptor beta chain was documented in a study of blood T cell repertoires in COVID-19. Authors' data handling: The authors estimated nucleated cell counts from reference gene primer amplification. The repertoire was sequenced with immunoSEQ multiplex PCR; TCRdb's copy has only in-frame clones and lacks some. Clonal size and the V and J genes are those of that table, whereas D and trimming came from the DNA. The table records just under 350,000 clones, about 90% of them present only once. CDR3 size: 16 residues. Germline CDR1 and CDR2: SGHAT and FQNNGV. Trimming shortened V by 5 bases and J by 0 bases, and 13 bases separated the two germline ends.

The receptor comes from a woman between 70 and 85 years old with COVID-19, enrolled during active disease. V is TRBV11-2 and J is TRBJ1-4; TRBD1 might be the D (6 bases). What was sequenced was peripheral blood. Here the CDR3 DNA reads TGTGCCAGCAGCCGCAGACAGGCCGCAACTAATGAAAAACTGTTTTTT. As protein: CASSRRQAATNEKLFF.